These 19 T cell receptor beta chains originate from one sample sequenced in a study of blood T cell repertoires in COVID-19. Some clones are missing from TCRdb's copy, which holds only in-frame ones; the method was immunoSEQ multiplex PCR. Of more than 300,000 clones listed, around 88% are singletons. The sequencing input was peripheral blood. Source of these receptors: a woman aged 45-65 years with acute or convalescent COVID-19.

The CDR3 region has the DNA TGCGCCAGCAGTTGGAAGGGGAAGGAGACCCAGTACTTC. It encodes CASSWKGKETQYF. The rearrangement links TRBV10-1 to TRBJ2-5, with D maybe TRBD1 (5 bases). The CDR3 length is 13 residues. Deletions cut 5 bases from V and 5 bases from J, with 12 bases between. The germline gives CDR1 WNHNN, CDR2 SYGVQD (reference sequence).

This clone was counted between two and nine times. The J gene is TRBJ2-5, the V gene TRBV10-1; tentative D call: TRBD2 (5 bases). CDR1 is WNHNN and CDR2 is SYGVQD in the germline V gene (reference sequence). V shed 3 bases and J shed 5 bases, with 13 bases lying between them. The CDR3 contains 14 residues. CDR3: CASSDRLKRETQYF. The CDR3 bases are TGCGCCAGCAGTGATCGTCTGAAGCGGGAGACCCAGTACTTC.

This chain links TRBV30 with TRBJ2-6; weak D call: TRBD1 (5 bases). The CDR3 extends over 13 amino acids. CDR1 GTSNPN and CDR2 SVGIG come from the germline V gene (reference sequence). Trimming removed 7 bases at V and 1 base at J, with 8 bases between. The CDR3 reads CALGVSGANVLTF. The CDR3 DNA is TGTGCCTTAGGGGTATCTGGGGCCAACGTCCTGACTTTC. The full variable domain, in which reference TRBV30 and TRBJ2-6 provide the parts outside the CDR3, is SQTIHQWPATLVQPVGSPLSLECTVEGTSNPNLYWYRQAAGRGLQLLFYSVGIGQISSEVPQNLSASRPQDRQFILSSKKLLLSDSGFYLCALGVSGANVLTFGAGSRLTVL.

V gene TRBV7-2 combines with J gene TRBJ1-5; D unclear. Germline CDR1 and CDR2: SGHTA and FQGNSA. V was cut by 1 base and J by 1 base, with 11 bases left in between. This CDR3 region has 16 residues. As DNA, the CDR3 is TGTGCCAGCAGCTTAGTTACGGGATCCAGCAATCAGCCCCAGCATTTT. Translated: CASSLVTGSSNQPQHF.

V gene TRBV25-1 combines with J gene TRBJ1-2; unclear D gene. This CDR3 has 15 amino acids. V was shortened by 1 base and J by 7 bases, with 16 bases between the two germline ends. Germline values: CDR1 MGHDK, CDR2 SYGVNS. This CDR3 reads CASSEFGGIAGGYTF. CDR3 DNA sequence: TGTGCCAGCAGTGAATTTGGAGGGATCGCAGGTGGCTACACCTTC.

The chain is built from TRBV14 and TRBJ1-2; 8 bases fit TRBD1. The CDR3 spans 15 residues. J was trimmed by 4 bases and V by 0 bases; bases with no gene match: 4. Germline-derived CDR1 and CDR2 are SGHDN and FVKESK. In nucleotides, the CDR3 is TGTGCCAGCAGCCAAGAAAGGACAGGGATCTATGGCTACACCTTC. Translated: CASSQERTGIYGYTF. Based on the CDR3 plus reference TRBV14 and TRBJ1-2, the full variable domain is EAGVTQFPSHSVIEKGQTVTLRCDPISGHDNLYWYRRVMGKEIKFLLHFVKESKQDESGMPNNRFLAERTGGTYSTLKVQPAELEDSGVYFCASSQERTGIYGYTFGSGTRLTVV.

The table lists this clone with a few counts. J is TRBJ2-1 and V is TRBV9; 11 nucleotides line up with TRBD2. The CDR3 loop spans 17 amino acids. Germline loops: CDR1 SGDLS, CDR2 YYNGEE. Trimming cost V 0 bases and J 5 bases; bases outside gene matches: 7. CDR3 region: CASSVEILAGGHNEQFF. CDR3 nucleotides: TGTGCCAGCAGCGTAGAAATTCTAGCGGGGGGCCACAATGAGCAGTTCTTC.

This chain uses TRBV10-2 with TRBJ2-7, with D perhaps matching TRBD2 (5 bases). Germline-derived CDR1 and CDR2 are WSHSY and SAAADI. There are 11 residues in the CDR3. The germline V and J ends were trimmed by 3 bases and 6 bases, with 6 bases remaining between them. Written as DNA, the CDR3 is TGCGCCAGCAGTGACGGGGTCGAGCAGTACGTC. Its protein is CASSDGVEQYV.

The V gene is TRBV30, the J gene TRBJ2-3; 16 nucleotides agree with TRBD2. Germline CDR1 and CDR2: GTSNPN and SVGIG (reference sequence). The CDR3 covers 16 residues. V shed 0 bases, J shed 4 bases, and the junction held 1 base outside the gene matches. The CDR3 sequence is CAWSVGTSGGADTQYF. The CDR3 DNA sequence: TGTGCCTGGAGTGTGGGGACTAGCGGGGGGGCAGATACGCAGTATTTT.

This chain links TRBV27 with TRBJ2-4, with D maybe TRBD1 (5 bases). Germline V gene data show CDR1 as MNHEY and CDR2 as SMNVEV (reference sequence). V lost 6 bases and J lost 8, with 14 bases in between. The CDR3 runs 13 residues. DNA for the CDR3: TGTGCCAGCAGGAACTCGGACACAGACATTCAGTACTTC. As protein: CASRNSDTDIQYF.

The CDR3 region is CASSHNQGEAGELFF. Written as DNA, the CDR3 is TGCGCCAGCAGCCATAACCAGGGGGAGGCCGGGGAGCTGTTTTTT. The chain has TRBV4-3 and TRBJ2-2, with D possibly being TRBD1 (7 bases). Germline CDR1 and CDR2: LGHNA and YSLEER. This CDR3 comprises 15 residues. V was pared by 3 bases and J by 6 bases, with 14 bases between.

The V call is TRBV7-2, the J call TRBJ1-2; a possible D gene is TRBD1 (5 bases). The CDR3 is made up of 13 amino acids. The germline CDR1 and CDR2 sequences are SGHTA and FQGNSA. The V and J ends lost 2 bases and 3 bases respectively, with 7 bases between them. The CDR3 here is CASSLRQYYGYTF. CDR3 in DNA: TGTGCCAGCAGCTTACGACAGTACTATGGCTACACCTTC.

V usage is TRBV7-9 and J usage is TRBJ1-1; D is perhaps TRBD1 (6 bases). This CDR3 has 13 residues. The germline V gene encodes CDR1 SEHNR and CDR2 FQNEAQ (reference sequence). Trimming shortened V by 1 base and J by 12 bases, and 15 bases separated the two germline ends. CDR3 sequence (DNA): TGTGCCAGCAGCTTAGGGGTCGGGGGGCGAACTTTCTTT. Protein product: CASSLGVGGRTFF. Using reference TRBV7-9 and TRBJ1-1 for the parts outside the CDR3, the full variable domain is DTGVSQNPRHKITKRGQNVTFRCDPISEHNRLYWYRQTLGQGPEFLTYFQNEAQLEKSRLLSDRFSAERPKGSFSTLEIQRTEQGDSAMYLCASSLGVGGRTFFGQGTRLTVV.

The chain combines TRBV7-2 with TRBJ2-3; D might be TRBD2 (6 bases). V gave up 8 bases and J gave up 2 bases, with 11 bases separating them. This CDR3 is built from 13 residues. The germline V gene has CDR1 SGHTA and CDR2 FQGNSA. The CDR3 DNA reads as TGTGCCAGCGGGCAGGGACTCACAGATACGCAGTATTTT. As protein: CASGQGLTDTQYF. Full variable domain (remainder filled in from reference TRBV7-2 and TRBJ2-3): GAGVSQSPSNKVTEKGKDVELRCDPISGHTALYWYRQSLGQGLEFLIYFQGNSAPDKSGLPSDRFSAERTGGSVSTLTIQRTQQEDSAVYLCASGQGLTDTQYFGPGTRLTVL.

This chain links TRBV12-5 with TRBJ1-1; unclear D gene. Trimming pared 5 bases from V and 5 bases from J, leaving 12 bases between. Germline assignment: CDR1 LGHNT and CDR2 FRNRAP. The CDR3 sequence is 13 residues long. The CDR3 loop reads CASGPPPGTEAFF. CDR3 nucleotides: TGTGCTAGTGGTCCCCCTCCGGGGACTGAAGCTTTCTTT.

The DNA for the CDR3 is TGTGCCAGCAGCTTAGCGTCTTCAGATAAAAACATTCAGTACTTC. It codes for CASSLASSDKNIQYF. The chain joins TRBV7-2 to TRBJ2-4, with no clear D. The germline V gene has CDR1 SGHTA and CDR2 FQGNSA. CDR3 length: 15 residues. V was cut by 0 bases and J by 4 bases, with 10 bases left in between.

The rearrangement uses TRBV7-2 and TRBJ1-6, with a possible D match to TRBD1 (5 bases). V shed 3 bases and J shed 10 bases, with 10 bases lying between them. The CDR3 has 13 residues. Germline V lookup: CDR1 SGHTA, CDR2 FQGNSA. CDR3 sequence (DNA): TGTGCCAGCAGCTTTGCAGGGAAGTCACCCCTCCACTTT. It yields the protein CASSFAGKSPLHF. Looking up the rest from reference TRBV7-2 and TRBJ1-6 gives the full variable domain: GAGVSQSPSNKVTEKGKDVELRCDPISGHTALYWYRQSLGQGLEFLIYFQGNSAPDKSGLPSDRFSAERTGGSVSTLTIQRTQQEDSAVYLCASSFAGKSPLHFGNGTRLTVT.

The chain is built from TRBV10-3 and TRBJ1-2, with TRBD1 matching over 9 bases. This CDR3 is built from 13 residues. Trimming took 2 bases from V and 6 from J; bases not matched to a gene: 1. Germline V gives CDR1 ENHRY, CDR2 SYGVKD. CDR3 coding DNA: TGTGCCATCAGTGAGACAGGGGGCAATGGCTACACCTTC. Protein product: CAISETGGNGYTF.

The chain joins TRBV7-2 to TRBJ2-2; 7 bases match TRBD1. Germline-derived CDR1 and CDR2 are SGHTA and FQGNSA. The CDR3 length is 15 residues. V dropped 5 bases and J dropped 0; count of bases not matched to a gene: 3. CDR3 sequence: CASSQQGTNTGELFF. As DNA, the CDR3 is TGTGCCAGCAGCCAACAGGGGACGAACACCGGGGAGCTGTTTTTT.